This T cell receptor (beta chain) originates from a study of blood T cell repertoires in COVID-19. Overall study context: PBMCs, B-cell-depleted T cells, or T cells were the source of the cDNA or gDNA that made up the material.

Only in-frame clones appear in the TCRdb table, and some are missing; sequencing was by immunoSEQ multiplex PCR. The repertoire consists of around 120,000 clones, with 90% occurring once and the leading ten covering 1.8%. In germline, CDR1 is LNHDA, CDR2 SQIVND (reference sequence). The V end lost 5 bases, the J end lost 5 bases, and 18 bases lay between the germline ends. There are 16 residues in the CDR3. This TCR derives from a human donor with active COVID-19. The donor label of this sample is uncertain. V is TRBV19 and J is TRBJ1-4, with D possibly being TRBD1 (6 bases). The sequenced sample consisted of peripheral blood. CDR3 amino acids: CASSGPLQGWNEKLFF. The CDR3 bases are TGTGCCAGTAGTGGACCTTTACAGGGTTGGAATGAAAAACTGTTTTTT.